Below, 17 T cell receptor beta chains from the same sample are listed, as sequenced in a study of blood T cell repertoires in COVID-19. Repertoires were generated with immunoSEQ multiplex PCR, while TCRdb's copy carries only in-frame clones and drops some. The profile shows more than 250,000 clones, 70% to 90% of them singletons. Sequenced material: peripheral blood. The receptor set was obtained from a young man who had recovered from COVID-19.

J is TRBJ2-2 and V is TRBV19; TRBD1 matches at 9 bases. V was clipped by 5 bases and J by 1 base; unmatched bases: 5. CDR1 is LNHDA, CDR2 SQIVND, per germline (reference sequence). This CDR3 spans 16 amino acids. CDR3 bases: TGTGCCAGTAGTCCCGGGACAGGGATGAACACCGGGGAGCTGTTTTTT. Translated: CASSPGTGMNTGELFF. The entire variable domain, with the rest obtained from reference TRBV19 and TRBJ2-2, is as follows: DGGITQSPKYLFRKEGQNVTLSCEQNLNHDAMYWYRQDPGQGLRLIYYSQIVNDFQKGDIAEGYSVSREKKESFPLTVTSAQKNPTAFYLCASSPGTGMNTGELFFGEGSRLTVL.

The V and J genes are TRBV15 and TRBJ1-4; tentatively, D is TRBD1 (6 bases). CDR3 length equals 13 residues. Germline values: CDR1 LNHNV, CDR2 YYDKDF (reference sequence). The V end lost 5 bases, the J end lost 4 bases, and 8 bases lay between the germline ends. CDR3 in amino acids: CATSRTVNEKLFF. In nucleotides, the CDR3 is TGTGCCACCAGCCGGACAGTTAATGAAAAACTGTTTTTT. The whole variable domain, filled in from reference TRBV15 and TRBJ1-4, reads DAMVIQNPRYQVTQFGKPVTLSCSQTLNHNVMYWYQQKSSQAPKLLFHYYDKDFNNEADTPDNFQSRRPNTSFCFLDIRSPGLGDTAMYLCATSRTVNEKLFFGSGTQLSVL.

CDR3 in DNA: TGTGCCACCAGCAGAGATAACGAGCAGTACTTC. Translation: CATSRDNEQYF. This chain joins TRBV15 and TRBJ2-7; D remains ambiguous. Trimming removed 0 bases at V and 5 bases at J, with 2 bases between. CDR3 length: 11 residues. The germline V gene has CDR1 LNHNV and CDR2 YYDKDF (reference sequence).

V usage is TRBV3-1 (or the pseudogene TRBV3-2) and J usage is TRBJ2-3; TRBD2 matches at 8 bases. Germline trimming cut 4 bases from V and 8 bases from J; bases unmatched to any gene: 2. Germline lookup yields CDR1 LGHDT and CDR2 YNNKEL (reference sequence). The CDR3 contains 12 residues. CDR3 sequence: CASSLAGGTQYF. In DNA, the CDR3 is TGTGCCAGCAGCCTCGCGGGGGGTACGCAGTATTTT.

The chain links TRBV9 to TRBJ2-5; the D gene is possibly TRBD2 (5 bases). The CDR3 is made up of 13 amino acids. The V end lost 2 bases, the J end lost 5 bases, and 10 bases lay between the germline ends. Germline V gene sequence: CDR1 SGDLS, CDR2 YYNGEE. CDR3 DNA: TGTGCCAGCAGCGTTCGAGGGTATGAGACCCAGTACTTC. As protein: CASSVRGYETQYF.

The chain couples TRBV5-6 to TRBJ1-3, with no clear D. Trimming took off 1 base at V and 0 bases at J, with 11 bases between the two ends. This CDR3 has 16 amino acids. Germline assignment: CDR1 SGHDT and CDR2 YYEEEE. This CDR3 is CASSLYSPLSGNTIYF. CDR3 nucleotides: TGTGCCAGCAGCTTGTACTCTCCCCTCTCTGGAAACACCATATATTTT.

The V and J genes are TRBV18 and TRBJ2-1; 10 bases are a match to TRBD2. Germline V lookup: CDR1 KGHSH, CDR2 LQKENI. The junction had 5 bases not matched to a gene; V was cut back by 3 bases and J by 6 bases. This CDR3 has 15 residues. The CDR3 region is CASSPLAGAGNEQFF. DNA for the CDR3: TGTGCCAGCTCACCTCTAGCGGGAGCTGGCAATGAGCAGTTCTTC.

For this clone: Other DNA sequences in the same sample also yield this CDR3. The gene calls are TRBV6-1 and TRBJ1-2; possible D gene TRBD1, 6 bases. The V end was cut by 3 bases, the J end by 5 bases, with 7 bases between. Germline V gene data show CDR1 as MNHNS and CDR2 as SASEGT. The CDR3 is made up of 12 amino acids. In DNA, the CDR3 is TGTGCCAGCAGTGACAGGGGTTATGGCTACACCTTC. It is translated as CASSDRGYGYTF.

The V call is TRBV6-1, the J call TRBJ1-1; D is undetermined. The germline V gene has CDR1 MNHNS and CDR2 SASEGT. There are 15 residues in the CDR3. V lost 2 bases and J 4 bases, leaving 14 bases between the germline ends. In nucleotides, the CDR3 is TGTGCCAGCAGTGAAAGCGAGGGTGCCACCACTGAAGCTTTCTTT. It yields the protein CASSESEGATTEAFF.

V usage is TRBV18 and J usage is TRBJ2-7; D perhaps matches TRBD2 (5 bases). Trimming removed 0 bases from V and 6 bases from J, with 9 bases in between. The CDR3 has 13 amino acids. Germline V gives CDR1 KGHSH, CDR2 LQKENI. The CDR3 DNA reads as TGTGCCAGCTCACCACCGTCAGGAGGCGAGCAGTACTTC. Encoded protein: CASSPPSGGEQYF.

V usage is TRBV27 and J usage is TRBJ2-5; 7 bases agree with TRBD2. Germline CDR1 reads MNHEY; CDR2 reads SMNVEV (reference sequence). There are 15 residues in the CDR3. Trimming removed 3 bases from V and 1 base from J; junction bases left unmatched: 5. The CDR3 DNA reads as TGTGCCAGCAGTTTGGGGGGAGGGCCCCAAGAGACCCAGTACTTC. Protein: CASSLGGGPQETQYF.

The chain combines TRBV10-2 with TRBJ2-1; 9 nucleotides match TRBD2. Germline V gives CDR1 WSHSY, CDR2 SAAADI. Trimming removed 3 bases from V and 7 bases from J; junction bases left unmatched: 7. The CDR3 runs to 15 residues. The CDR3 region is CASSEVAGGLNEQFF. The CDR3 DNA sequence: TGCGCCAGCAGTGAAGTGGCGGGGGGGCTTAATGAGCAGTTCTTC.

This chain links TRBV19 with TRBJ2-7, with D perhaps TRBD1 (5 bases). Per germline, CDR1 LNHDA and CDR2 SQIVND (reference sequence). This CDR3 spans 14 amino acids. Trimming shortened V by 8 bases and J by 1 base, and 15 bases separated the two germline ends. CDR3 sequence reads: CASGRQGRSYEQYF. CDR3 in DNA: TGTGCCAGTGGACGTCAGGGCAGATCCTACGAGCAGTACTTC.

The V call is TRBV4-3, the J call TRBJ1-5; 9 nucleotides agree with TRBD1. The germline gives CDR1 LGHNA, CDR2 YSLEER. Unmatched junction bases numbered 6, after V lost 0 bases and J lost 9 bases. This CDR3 has 15 residues. The CDR3 spells CASSQDNTGGVPQHF. The CDR3 DNA follows: TGCGCCAGCAGCCAAGATAATACAGGGGGCGTGCCCCAGCATTTT.

The CDR3 region has the DNA TGTGCCAGCAGCCCCGTAGGACTAGCGGGAAGCCTTTACGAGCAGTACTTC. Protein product: CASSPVGLAGSLYEQYF. This chain links TRBV3-1 (or the pseudogene TRBV3-2) with TRBJ2-7; 12 positions agree with TRBD2. The trim removed 4 bases at V and 4 bases at J, leaving 11 bases unmatched. CDR1 and CDR2 (germline): LGHDT, YNNKEL (reference sequence). The CDR3 spans 17 residues.

The rearrangement links TRBV9 to TRBJ2-4, with TRBD1 matching 7 bases. With 0 bases clipped from V and 9 bases from J, the junction kept 18 bases outside the gene matches. CDR1 is SGDLS, CDR2 YYNGEE, per germline. This CDR3 has 18 amino acids. The CDR3 nucleotides read TGTGCCAGCAGCGTAGCCCCGAGACAGACAGGGAAAGGTAGCATTCAGTACTTC. Translation gives CASSVAPRQTGKGSIQYF.

V usage is TRBV6-4 and J usage is TRBJ1-6; D is unclear. CDR1 and CDR2 from the germline V gene are MRHNA and SNTAGT. The CDR3 is 15 residues long. Trimming shortened V by 0 bases and J by 1 base, and 4 bases separated the two germline ends. The DNA for the CDR3 is TGTGCCAGCAGTGACTCCAGTTCCTATAATTCACCCCTCCACTTT. Its protein is CASSDSSSYNSPLHF.